The TCR beta chain described here comes from a study of shared clonotypes between healthy human individuals. On the study more broadly: There were three CD4 naive, three CD4 memory, two CD8 naive and one CD8 memory plates per donor.

Of note for this clone: Its antigen remains unidentified.

Each PCR replicate from the sorted subsets contained 200 to 250 ng DNA, which is some 30,000 T cell genomes. The assay was immunoSEQ multiplex PCR, and TCRdb's table has in-frame clones only and misses some. The sample lists 600,000 to 750,000 clones; about nine tenths were seen once. Study-wide points: Rarefaction exposed incomplete sorted-subset sequencing despite large depth.

Germline loops: CDR1 SEHNR, CDR2 FQNEAQ (reference sequence). The CDR3 is 13 residues long. V lost 8 bases to trimming and J lost 4 bases, with 12 bases between them. The source of this sequence is a man between 18 and 29 years old in good health. Some clones in this sample may be carry-over from other donors' samples. The rearrangement joins TRBV7-9 to TRBJ2-1, with D possibly being TRBD2 (6 bases). The specimen was memory CD8+ T cells from PBMCs. The subset denotes: CD45RO+ cells pooled with CCR7-negative TemRA cells. The DNA of the CDR3 is TGTGCCAGCGGCAGCGGGCTGTACAATGAGCAGTTCTTC. Encoded protein: CASGSGLYNEQFF. The full variable domain, completed using reference TRBV7-9 and TRBJ2-1, is DTGVSQNPRHKITKRGQNVTFRCDPISEHNRLYWYRQTLGQGPEFLTYFQNEAQLEKSRLLSDRFSAERPKGSFSTLEIQRTEQGDSAMYLCASGSGLYNEQFFGPGTRLTVL.